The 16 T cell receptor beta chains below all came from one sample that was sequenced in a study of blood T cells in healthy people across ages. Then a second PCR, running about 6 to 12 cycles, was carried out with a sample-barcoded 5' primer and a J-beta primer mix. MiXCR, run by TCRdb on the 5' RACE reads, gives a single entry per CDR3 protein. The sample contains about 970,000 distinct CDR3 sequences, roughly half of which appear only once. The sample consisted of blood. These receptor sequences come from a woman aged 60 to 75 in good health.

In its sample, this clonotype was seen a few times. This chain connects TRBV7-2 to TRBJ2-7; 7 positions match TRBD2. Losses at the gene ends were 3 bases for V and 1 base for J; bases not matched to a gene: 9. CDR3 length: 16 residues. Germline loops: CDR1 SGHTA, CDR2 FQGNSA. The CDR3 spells CASSFSGSTASYEQYF. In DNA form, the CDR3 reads TGTGCCAGCAGCTTTAGCGGGTCTACCGCTTCCTACGAGCAGTACTTC.

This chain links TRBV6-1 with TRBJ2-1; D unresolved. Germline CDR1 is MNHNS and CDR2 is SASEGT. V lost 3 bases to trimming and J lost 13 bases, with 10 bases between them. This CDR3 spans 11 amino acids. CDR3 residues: CASSEEVDQFF. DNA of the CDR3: TGTGCCAGCAGTGAGGAAGTTGATCAGTTCTTC.

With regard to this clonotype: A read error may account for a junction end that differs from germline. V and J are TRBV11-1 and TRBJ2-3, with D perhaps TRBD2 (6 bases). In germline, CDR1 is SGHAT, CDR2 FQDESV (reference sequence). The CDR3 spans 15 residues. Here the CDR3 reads CASSFQRAREDTRYF. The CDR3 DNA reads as TGTGCCAGCAGCTTCCAGCGGGCTCGGGAAGATACGCGGTATTTT. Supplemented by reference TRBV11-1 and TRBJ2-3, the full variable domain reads EAEVAQSPRYKITEKSQAVAFWCDPISGHATLYWYRQILGQGPELLVQFQDESVVDDSQLPKDRFSAERLKGVDSTLKIQPAELGDSAMYLCASSFQRAREDTRYFGPGTRLTVL.

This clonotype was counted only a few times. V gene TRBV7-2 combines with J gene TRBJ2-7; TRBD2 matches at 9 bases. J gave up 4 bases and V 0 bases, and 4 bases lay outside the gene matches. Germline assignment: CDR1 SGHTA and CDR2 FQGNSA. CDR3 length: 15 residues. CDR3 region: CASSLASGSLYEQYF. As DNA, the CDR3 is TGTGCCAGCAGCTTAGCTAGCGGGAGTTTGTACGAGCAGTACTTC.

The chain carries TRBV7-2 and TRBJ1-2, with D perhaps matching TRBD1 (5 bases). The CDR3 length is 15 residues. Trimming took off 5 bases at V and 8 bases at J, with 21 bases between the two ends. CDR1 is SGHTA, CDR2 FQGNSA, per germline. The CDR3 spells CASSPPAGGRRGYTF. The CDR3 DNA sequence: TGTGCCAGCAGCCCTCCGGCGGGGGGGAGGCGCGGCTACACCTTC.

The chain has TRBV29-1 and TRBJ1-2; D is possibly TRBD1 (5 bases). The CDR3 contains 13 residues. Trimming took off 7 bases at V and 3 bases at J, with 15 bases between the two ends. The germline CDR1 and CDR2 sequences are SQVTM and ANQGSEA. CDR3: CSGSSGTDYGYTF. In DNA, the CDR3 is TGCAGCGGTTCCTCCGGGACGGACTATGGCTACACCTTC.

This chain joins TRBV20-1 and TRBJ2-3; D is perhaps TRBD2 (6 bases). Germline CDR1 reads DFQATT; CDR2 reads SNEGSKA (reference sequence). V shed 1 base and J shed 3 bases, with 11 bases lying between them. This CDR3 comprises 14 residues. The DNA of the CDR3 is TGCAGTGCTAGAGTCGGGGGTCGAACAGATACGCAGTATTTT. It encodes CSARVGGRTDTQYF.

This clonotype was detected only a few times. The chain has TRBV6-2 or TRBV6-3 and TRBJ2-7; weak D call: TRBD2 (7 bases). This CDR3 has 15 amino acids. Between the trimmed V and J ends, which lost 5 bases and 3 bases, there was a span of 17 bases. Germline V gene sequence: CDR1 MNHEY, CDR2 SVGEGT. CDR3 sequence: CASSPGGGPYYEQYF. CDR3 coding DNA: TGTGCCAGCAGTCCCGGCGGGGGCCCCTACTACGAGCAGTACTTC.

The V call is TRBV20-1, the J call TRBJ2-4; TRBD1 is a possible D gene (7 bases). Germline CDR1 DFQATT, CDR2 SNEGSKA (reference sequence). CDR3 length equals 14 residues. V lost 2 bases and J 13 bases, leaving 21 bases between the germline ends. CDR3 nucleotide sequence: TGCAGTGCTAGACGGATACAGGGGTCGGGGGAGCAGTACTTC. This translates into CSARRIQGSGEQYF.

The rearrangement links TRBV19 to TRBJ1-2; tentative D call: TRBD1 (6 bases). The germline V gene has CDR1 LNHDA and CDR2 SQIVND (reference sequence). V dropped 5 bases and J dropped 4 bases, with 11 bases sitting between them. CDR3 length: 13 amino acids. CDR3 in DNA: TGTGCCAGTAGTCAGGGGACTTTCTATGGCTACACCTTC. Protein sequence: CASSQGTFYGYTF.

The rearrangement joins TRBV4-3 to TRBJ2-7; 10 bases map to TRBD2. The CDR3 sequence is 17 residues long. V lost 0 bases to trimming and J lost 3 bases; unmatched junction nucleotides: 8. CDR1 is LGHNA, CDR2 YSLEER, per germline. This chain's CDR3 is CASSQEWLLAGVYEQYF. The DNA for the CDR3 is TGCGCCAGCAGCCAAGAATGGCTCCTAGCGGGAGTCTACGAGCAGTACTTC.

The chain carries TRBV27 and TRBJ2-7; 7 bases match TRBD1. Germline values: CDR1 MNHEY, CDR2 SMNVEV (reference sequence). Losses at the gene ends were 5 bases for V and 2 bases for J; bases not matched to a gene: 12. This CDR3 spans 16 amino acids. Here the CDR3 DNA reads TGTGCCAGCAGTCCCTCAACCGGGACAGTTGCCTACGAGCAGTACTTC. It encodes CASSPSTGTVAYEQYF.

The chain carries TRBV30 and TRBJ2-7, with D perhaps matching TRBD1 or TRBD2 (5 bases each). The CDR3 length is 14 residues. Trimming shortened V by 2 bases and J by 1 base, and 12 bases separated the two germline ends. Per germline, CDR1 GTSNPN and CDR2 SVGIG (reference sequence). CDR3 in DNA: TGTGCCTGGAGTCCAGCAGGGAGTTCCTACGAGCAGTACTTC. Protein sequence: CAWSPAGSSYEQYF.

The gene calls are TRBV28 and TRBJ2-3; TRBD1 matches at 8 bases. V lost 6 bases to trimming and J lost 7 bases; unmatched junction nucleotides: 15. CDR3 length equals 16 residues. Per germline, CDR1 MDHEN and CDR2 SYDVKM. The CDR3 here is CASSSPGAGGENTQYF. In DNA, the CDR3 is TGTGCCAGCAGCTCCCCTGGGGCAGGGGGCGAGAATACGCAGTATTTT.

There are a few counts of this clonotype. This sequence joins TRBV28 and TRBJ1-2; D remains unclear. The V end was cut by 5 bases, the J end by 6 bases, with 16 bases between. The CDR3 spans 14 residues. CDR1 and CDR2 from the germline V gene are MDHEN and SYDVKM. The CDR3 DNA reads TGTGCCAGCAGTGCCCCCTCTGGGCTAAATGGCTACACCTTC. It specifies CASSAPSGLNGYTF.

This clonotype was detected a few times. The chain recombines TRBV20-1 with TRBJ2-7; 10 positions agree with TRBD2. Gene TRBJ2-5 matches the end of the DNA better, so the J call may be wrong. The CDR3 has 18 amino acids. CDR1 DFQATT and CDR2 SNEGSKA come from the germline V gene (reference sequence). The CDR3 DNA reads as TGCAGTGCCAACCCGTTGGTCCCTAGCGGGAGCCTACAAGAGACCCAGTACTTC. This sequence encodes CSANPLVPSGSLQETQYF.